The next 32 T cell receptor beta chains were all read from a single sample in a study of CD8+CD57+ T cells in acquired aplastic anemia listed by TCRdb under 2018. Patients chosen for sequencing had shown expansion of CD8+CD57+ cells by flow cytometry. The data were produced on an Illumina HiSeq 2000. Genomic DNA served as template for TCR beta VDJ combination and CDR3 sequence profiling. TCRdb's own reprocessing of the public reads used fastp at Q25 and MiXCR and kept productive beta chains. Every distinct CDR3 protein forms one entry, paired with its most common genes and DNA. The sample records roughly 150,000 distinct CDR3 sequences, about 45% of which are singletons. Jointly, the top ten make up about 2.8% of the sample. Sequencing was done on a sample of sorted CD4+, CD8+, or CD8+CD57+ T cells (not recorded which) from PBMCs. Receptor source: a human donor with aplastic anemia.

The rearrangement uses TRBV7-2 and TRBJ1-2, with 8 bases aligning to TRBD1. This CDR3 region has 14 residues. V was pared by 5 bases and J by 8 bases, with 10 bases of the junction left unmatched. CDR1 is SGHTA and CDR2 is FQGNSA in the germline V gene. Written as DNA, the CDR3 is TGTGCCAGCAGCCCCGGACAGGGCCGGAGCGGCTACACCTTC. It codes for CASSPGQGRSGYTF. The full variable domain, with the rest looked up from reference TRBV7-2 and TRBJ1-2, is GAGVSQSPSNKVTEKGKDVELRCDPISGHTALYWYRQSLGQGLEFLIYFQGNSAPDKSGLPSDRFSAERTGGSVSTLTIQRTQQEDSAVYLCASSPGQGRSGYTFGSGTRLTVV.

This clonotype was observed a handful of times. The chain uses TRBV20-1 and TRBJ2-7; D gene ambiguous. The CDR3 is made up of 13 amino acids. Germline V lookup: CDR1 DFQATT, CDR2 SNEGSKA (reference sequence). The V end was cut by 5 bases, the J end by 2 bases, with 13 bases between. CDR3 residues: CSALDKQPYEQYF. The DNA for the CDR3 is TGCAGTGCTCTTGACAAGCAGCCCTACGAGCAGTACTTC.

The J gene is TRBJ2-2, the V gene TRBV14; no definite D call. The CDR3 loop spans 16 amino acids. Germline assignment: CDR1 SGHDN and CDR2 FVKESK. V was shortened by 4 bases and J by 1 base, with 13 bases between the two germline ends. The CDR3 is CASSPRVKLNTGELFF. CDR3 bases: TGTGCCAGCAGCCCCCGGGTCAAATTGAACACCGGGGAGCTGTTTTTT.

The rearrangement uses TRBV5-1 and TRBJ2-7; 15 bases match TRBD2. The CDR3 has 16 amino acids. Germline V gene data show CDR1 as SGHRS and CDR2 as YFSETQ. V lost 4 bases, J lost 7 bases, and 9 bases stayed unmatched. CDR3 nucleotide sequence: TGCGCCAGCAGCCCCGGACTAGCGGGAGGGCCAGGTGAGCAGTACTTC. This sequence encodes CASSPGLAGGPGEQYF.

This clonotype occurred a few times. A read error is possible here, since a much larger clone lies one base away. The chain is built from TRBV19 and TRBJ2-7, with TRBD1 matching 7 bases. The germline V gene has CDR1 LNHDA and CDR2 SQIVND (reference sequence). V shed 7 bases, J shed 3 bases, and the junction held 9 bases outside the gene matches. The CDR3 contains 14 residues. The CDR3 is CASKGLGQNYEQYF. Here the CDR3 DNA reads TGTGCCAGTAAGGGCCTGGGACAGAACTACGAGCAGTACTTC.

This clonotype was seen more than once but under ten times. The V and J genes are TRBV10-1 and TRBJ2-5, with 11 positions matching TRBD2. With 7 bases clipped from V and 5 bases from J, the junction kept 9 bases outside the gene matches. CDR3 length: 15 residues. The germline V gene has CDR1 WNHNN and CDR2 SYGVQD (reference sequence). The CDR3 sequence is CASTPGSGGAETQYF. The CDR3 nucleotides read TGCGCCAGCACCCCGGGTAGCGGGGGGGCGGAGACCCAGTACTTC.

The chain's CDR3 is CASSVGLAWEQYF. As DNA, the CDR3 is TGTGCCAGCAGCGTAGGCCTAGCATGGGAGCAGTACTTC. The chain is built from TRBV9 and TRBJ2-7, with a tentative D call TRBD2 (5 bases). The CDR3 runs 13 residues. CDR1 is SGDLS and CDR2 is YYNGEE in the germline V gene. Trimming left V 0 bases short and J 7 bases short, with 11 bases between.

This chain connects TRBV7-8 to TRBJ2-5, with D perhaps matching TRBD2 (6 bases). Trimming pared 5 bases from V and 5 bases from J, leaving 15 bases between. Germline loops: CDR1 SGHVS, CDR2 FQNEAQ. The CDR3 is 14 amino acids. The CDR3 region is CASSHRRGGETQYF. For the CDR3, the DNA is TGTGCCAGCAGCCACAGGAGGGGTGGGGAGACCCAGTACTTC.

Turning to this clonotype: Given a much more abundant clone one base away, this may be a read error. The final CDR3 position lacks the conserved phenylalanine or tryptophan, pointing to a likely read error. The rearrangement links TRBV20-1 to TRBJ2-1; TRBD1 is a possible D gene (7 bases). The CDR3 consists of 17 residues. Looked up from germline, CDR1 is DFQATT and CDR2 is SNEGSKA (reference sequence). The V and J ends lost 0 bases and 0 bases respectively, with 15 bases between them. CDR3 coding DNA: TGCAGTGCTAGAGATGAGGGGGCCGGGAGCTCCTACAATGAGCAGTTCCTC. Translation: CSARDEGAGSSYNEQFL.

V is TRBV6-1 and J is TRBJ2-1, with TRBD2 identical over 9 bases. Germline V lookup: CDR1 MNHNS, CDR2 SASEGT. J was trimmed by 10 bases and V by 4 bases; bases with no gene match: 14. The CDR3 has 16 amino acids. This CDR3 reads CASSVIAGGPRSEQFF. CDR3 bases: TGTGCCAGCAGTGTTATTGCGGGAGGGCCGAGGTCCGAGCAGTTCTTC.

The chain combines TRBV20-1 with TRBJ1-1; D is possibly TRBD1 (5 bases). V gave up 3 bases and J gave up 8 bases, with 19 bases separating them. CDR3 size: 14 residues. CDR1 and CDR2 from the germline V gene are DFQATT and SNEGSKA (reference sequence). The CDR3 reads CSASLDSVSKEAFF. As DNA, the CDR3 is TGCAGTGCTAGTCTCGACAGTGTATCAAAAGAAGCTTTCTTT.

The chain combines TRBV11-1 with TRBJ1-1; no firm D call. Germline loops: CDR1 SGHAT, CDR2 FQDESV (reference sequence). The CDR3 contains 12 residues. V dropped 3 bases and J dropped 5 bases, with 7 bases sitting between them. The CDR3 region has the DNA TGTGCCAGCAGCTTTCGGACGACTGAAGCTTTCTTT. Protein sequence: CASSFRTTEAFF.

This clonotype was seen only a few times. This chain joins TRBV7-9 and TRBJ2-3; D call uncertain. From germline, CDR1 is SEHNR and CDR2 FQNEAQ (reference sequence). The CDR3 sequence is 13 residues long. The V end was cut by 2 bases, the J end by 7 bases, with 10 bases between. CDR3 DNA: TGTGCCAGCAGCTTAACTACGCGATATACGCAGTATTTT. Protein sequence: CASSLTTRYTQYF.

In its sample, this clonotype was seen many times. The V and J genes are TRBV13 and TRBJ2-3; TRBD2 aligns across 7 bases. Germline loops: CDR1 PRHDT, CDR2 FYEKMQ (reference sequence). Trimming at V came to 7 bases and at J to 1 base, leaving 8 bases not matched to a gene. This CDR3 contains 15 residues. CDR3 region: CASIRTGGRTDTQYF. The DNA of the CDR3 is TGTGCCAGCATCAGAACGGGGGGACGCACAGATACGCAGTATTTT.

This chain joins TRBV7-6 and TRBJ2-7; D uncertain. This CDR3 is 13 amino acids long. CDR1 is SGHVS and CDR2 is FNYEAQ in the germline V gene. Trimming removed 5 bases from V and 3 bases from J, with 11 bases in between. Here the CDR3 reads CASSPYDGYEQYF. Here the CDR3 DNA reads TGTGCCAGCAGCCCCTACGACGGCTACGAGCAGTACTTC.

This clonotype was detected a few times. The genes are TRBV15 and TRBJ1-3; TRBD1 agrees at 9 bases. Trimming took 5 bases from V and 7 from J; bases not matched to a gene: 0. Germline loops: CDR1 LNHNV, CDR2 YYDKDF (reference sequence). The CDR3 length is 12 residues. CDR3 sequence: CATSDRGNTIYF. As DNA, the CDR3 is TGTGCCACCAGCGACAGGGGGAACACCATATATTTT.

The rearrangement uses TRBV2 and TRBJ2-3; D remains unclear. From germline, CDR1 is SNHLY and CDR2 FYNNEI. The CDR3 totals 14 residues. Trimming left V 6 bases short and J 3 bases short, with 13 bases between. The CDR3, as DNA: TGTGCCAGCAGCTCCGGTGTACCGACAGATACGCAGTATTTT. It specifies CASSSGVPTDTQYF.

The V call is TRBV5-4, the J call TRBJ2-1, with 8 bases aligning to TRBD2. The CDR3 length is 18 residues. Looked up from germline, CDR1 is SGHNT and CDR2 is YYREEE (reference sequence). Trimming at V came to 7 bases and at J to 6 bases, leaving 21 bases not matched to a gene. CDR3 sequence reads: CASGVGPPGLGSFNEQFF. CDR3 sequence (DNA): TGTGCCAGCGGCGTGGGACCACCGGGACTAGGGTCTTTCAATGAGCAGTTCTTC. The entire variable domain, with the rest obtained from reference TRBV5-4 and TRBJ2-1, is as follows: ETGVTQSPTHLIKTRGQQVTLRCSSQSGHNTVSWYQQALGQGPQFIFQYYREEENGRGNFPPRFSGLQFPNYSSELNVNALELDDSALYLCASGVGPPGLGSFNEQFFGPGTRLTVL.

The rearrangement links TRBV11-1 to TRBJ2-1, with 7 bases that match TRBD2. Germline V gives CDR1 SGHAT, CDR2 FQDESV (reference sequence). There are 14 residues in the CDR3. V shed 0 bases, J shed 7 bases, and the junction held 3 bases outside the gene matches. This chain's CDR3 is CASSLAAGVNEQFF. The CDR3 region has the DNA TGTGCCAGCAGCTTAGCTGCGGGGGTTAATGAGCAGTTCTTC.

Remarks on this clonotype: One base away lies a much larger clone, so this may be a sequencing read error. The chain combines TRBV25-1 with TRBJ2-7, with D maybe TRBD1 (6 bases). V was shortened by 8 bases and J by 8 bases, with 13 bases between the two germline ends. This CDR3 is built from 11 residues. Germline V gene sequence: CDR1 MGHDK, CDR2 SYGVNS. The CDR3, as DNA: TGTGCCAGCGGCCCGGGGACAAAGCAGTACTTC. It yields the protein CASGPGTKQYF.

The V and J genes are TRBV28 and TRBJ2-5, with 8 nucleotides matching TRBD1. The V and J ends lost 5 bases and 4 bases, in that order; junction bases with no gene match: 15. The CDR3 contains 17 residues. Germline lookup yields CDR1 MDHEN and CDR2 SYDVKM. In DNA, the CDR3 is TGTGCCAGCAGTGCACCTCGACAGGGGACTGGGTCAGAGACCCAGTACTTC. It encodes CASSAPRQGTGSETQYF.

This clonotype was seen many times. The genes are TRBV6-4 and TRBJ2-3; no definite D call. The CDR3 is 14 residues long. Trimming took off 4 bases at V and 0 bases at J, with 8 bases between the two ends. Looked up from germline, CDR1 is MRHNA and CDR2 is SNTAGT. The CDR3 nucleotides read TGTGCCAGCAGTGCATCCAGGAGCACAGATACGCAGTATTTT. Its translation is CASSASRSTDTQYF.

This clonotype was picked up a small number of times. This chain uses TRBV11-1 with TRBJ2-7; D remains ambiguous. The ends were cut back, 1 base at V and 3 bases at J, with 10 bases in the middle. Germline V lookup: CDR1 SGHAT, CDR2 FQDESV (reference sequence). The CDR3 covers 14 residues. DNA of the CDR3: TGTGCCAGCAGCTTAGTTGGAGTGTACTACGAGCAGTACTTC. It codes for CASSLVGVYYEQYF. Full variable domain (outside the CDR3, taken from reference TRBV11-1 and TRBJ2-7): EAEVAQSPRYKITEKSQAVAFWCDPISGHATLYWYRQILGQGPELLVQFQDESVVDDSQLPKDRFSAERLKGVDSTLKIQPAELGDSAMYLCASSLVGVYYEQYFGPGTRLTVT.

This clonotype came up a few times. V usage is TRBV10-3 and J usage is TRBJ2-5, with D possibly TRBD1 on 5 matching bases. The CDR3 spans 16 residues. V gave up 0 bases and J gave up 2 bases, with 13 bases separating them. Germline assignment: CDR1 ENHRY and CDR2 SYGVKD. This CDR3 reads CAISESDFREQETQYF. The CDR3 DNA reads TGTGCCATCAGTGAGTCAGACTTCAGGGAACAAGAGACCCAGTACTTC.

This clonotype appeared many times. The chain carries TRBV3-1 and TRBJ2-7; 7 bases match TRBD1. The CDR3 covers 14 residues. Germline trimming cut 2 bases from V and 6 bases from J; bases unmatched to any gene: 7. CDR1 is LGHDT, CDR2 YNNKEL, per germline (reference sequence). Here the CDR3 reads CASSQRDRSVEQYF. In DNA form, the CDR3 reads TGTGCCAGCAGCCAAAGGGACAGATCCGTCGAGCAGTACTTC.

This clonotype occurred many times. V and J are TRBV7-9 and TRBJ1-2, with no clear D. Trimming stripped 1 base from V and 7 bases from J, with 4 bases between. From germline, CDR1 is SEHNR and CDR2 FQNEAQ (reference sequence). This CDR3 is built from 11 residues. The CDR3 DNA is TGTGCCAGCAGCTTAGAAACTGGCTACACCTTC. Protein sequence: CASSLETGYTF.

This clonotype was seen more than once but under ten times. J is TRBJ2-7 and V is TRBV4-1; D call uncertain. Looked up from germline, CDR1 is MGHRA and CDR2 is YSYEKL. The CDR3 consists of 13 residues. Trimming removed 4 bases from V and 10 bases from J, with 17 bases in between. This CDR3 reads CASSPRLESGQYF. CDR3 nucleotide sequence: TGCGCCAGCAGCCCCCGGTTGGAGTCGGGTCAGTACTTC.

The chain carries TRBV20-1 and TRBJ1-1, with 7 bases matching TRBD1. The V and J ends lost 4 bases and 1 base, in that order; junction bases with no gene match: 6. The CDR3 length is 14 residues. Germline V CDR1 and CDR2: DFQATT, SNEGSKA (reference sequence). The CDR3 reads CSAIPGTANTEAFF. Here the CDR3 DNA reads TGCAGTGCTATACCAGGGACAGCGAACACTGAAGCTTTCTTT.

The rearrangement joins TRBV11-2 to TRBJ2-3; tentative D call: TRBD2 (5 bases). This CDR3 is built from 16 residues. V was pared by 5 bases and J by 2 bases, with 17 bases between. CDR1 is SGHAT, CDR2 FQNNGV, per germline. This CDR3 reads CASSQQGSPNTDTQYF. As DNA, the CDR3 is TGTGCCAGCAGCCAGCAAGGGAGCCCGAACACAGATACGCAGTATTTT.

This clonotype appeared a few times. The chain recombines TRBV6-1 with TRBJ2-1, with 8 bases aligning to TRBD2. Per germline, CDR1 MNHNS and CDR2 SASEGT. The CDR3 has 16 amino acids. With 6 bases clipped from V and 7 bases from J, the junction kept 14 bases outside the gene matches. In DNA, the CDR3 is TGTGCCAGCAGCCGCTTACGGAGCGGGAGCACAAATGAGCAGTTCTTC. Its translation: CASSRLRSGSTNEQFF.

Ten or more counts support this clonotype. V is TRBV15 and J is TRBJ1-2; D is unclear. V was clipped by 7 bases and J by 4 bases, with 19 bases between them. This CDR3 contains 15 residues. The germline gives CDR1 LNHNV, CDR2 YYDKDF (reference sequence). CDR3 sequence (DNA): TGTGCCACCACCCTCGGCAGCCAACAATTCTATGGCTACACCTTC. Translated: CATTLGSQQFYGYTF.

In its sample, this clonotype was seen a few times. The chain uses TRBV2 and TRBJ1-1; TRBD1 matches 7 bases. Germline V lookup: CDR1 SNHLY, CDR2 FYNNEI. The trim removed 10 bases at V and 7 bases at J, leaving 3 bases unmatched. The CDR3 spans 10 residues. CDR3 sequence (DNA): TGTGCCATCAGGGGGGTTGAAGCTTTCTTT. Its protein product is CAIRGVEAFF. The full variable domain, with the rest looked up from reference TRBV2 and TRBJ1-1, is EPEVTQTPSHQVTQMGQEVILRCVPISNHLYFYWYRQILGQKVEFLVSFYNNEISEKSEIFDDQFSVERPDGSNFTLKIRSTKLEDSAMYFCAIRGVEAFFGQGTRLTVV.